This T cell receptor (beta chain) appears in the sequencing data of a study of T cells in localized non-small cell lung cancer. General observations from the study: Median detection of top 100 tumor clones in adjacent lung was about 52 clones. Uninvolved adjacent lung, not tumor, had the highest T cell clonality. Increased T cell density in blood showed an association with longer overall survival.

As concerns this clone: What it recognizes is unknown.

J gave up 6 bases and V 4 bases, and 10 bases lay outside the gene matches. CDR3 length equals 16 residues. The germline CDR1 and CDR2 sequences are SGHNT and YYREEE (reference sequence). Only in-frame clones appear in the TCRdb table, and some are missing; sequencing was by immunoSEQ multiplex PCR. Among some 50,000 clones, 80% to 85% were seen once, and the ten largest hold more than 15%. The sample was peripheral blood mononuclear cells, taken before any cancer treatment. This clonotype originated in a man between 40 and 70 years old with stage III lung adenocarcinoma. This chain links TRBV5-4 with TRBJ2-2; 9 bases align to TRBD2. This CDR3 reads CASSLERGARPGELFF. As DNA, the CDR3 is TGTGCCAGCAGCCTGGAGCGGGGGGCCCGGCCCGGGGAGCTGTTTTTT.